A selection of T cell receptor beta chains follows, all from one sample in a study of shared clonotypes between healthy human individuals. Libraries were prepared by immunoSEQ multiplex PCR; TCRdb keeps only in-frame clonotypes and omits some of them. The sample yields a few hundred thousand clones, around two thirds seen once. Material for sequencing was memory CD4+ T cells sorted from blood. These receptors originate from a man aged 30 to 39 in good health. Each CDR3 is given with its conserved first and last residue. D genes are given only for firm matches. Rows give clone size only sometimes, using once, few, many, or a class for an expanded clone.

D	size	V	J	DNA	CDR3
-	-	TRBV18	TRBJ2-7	TGTGCCAGCTCACCACCATCCCGGGACTACGAGCAGTACTTC	CASSPPSRDYEQYF
-	-	TRBV7-9	TRBJ2-7	TGTGCCAGCAGCCAGTCGGCATCTTACGAGCAGTACTTC	CASSQSASYEQYF
TRBD2	-	TRBV2	TRBJ2-7	TGTGCCAGCAGTGAAAGAGGACCTAGCGGGAGGCGAACCGCCTACGAGCAGTACTTC	CASSERGPSGRRTAYEQYF
TRBD1	-	TRBV6-1	TRBJ2-1	TGTGCCAGCAGCGTGGGACAGAGGAATGAGCAGTTCTTC	CASSVGQRNEQFF
-	-	TRBV5-4	TRBJ1-1	TGTGCCAGCAGCTTGGGGATAGACACTGAAGCTTTCTTT	CASSLGIDTEAFF
-	-	TRBV27	TRBJ2-3	TGTGCCAGCAGCCGGCCGGGACGACTGAATGCAGATACGCAGTATTTT	CASSRPGRLNADTQYF
-	-	TRBV2	TRBJ1-5	TGTGCCAGCAGTGAGAGGACAGAGAATCAGCCCCAGCATTTT	CASSERTENQPQHF
-	once	TRBV25-1	TRBJ2-5	TGTGCCAGCAGTGAACCAGGCACTCAAGAGACCCAGTACTTC	CASSEPGTQETQYF
TRBD1	-	TRBV5-5	TRBJ2-1	TGTGCCAGCAGCCAGGGACAGGGGGAAGTTGCCTACAATGAGCAGTTCTTC	CASSQGQGEVAYNEQFF
-	-	TRBV2	TRBJ2-4	TGTGCCAGCAGTGAAGCGCTTTCTACTAACATTCAGTACTTC	CASSEALSTNIQYF